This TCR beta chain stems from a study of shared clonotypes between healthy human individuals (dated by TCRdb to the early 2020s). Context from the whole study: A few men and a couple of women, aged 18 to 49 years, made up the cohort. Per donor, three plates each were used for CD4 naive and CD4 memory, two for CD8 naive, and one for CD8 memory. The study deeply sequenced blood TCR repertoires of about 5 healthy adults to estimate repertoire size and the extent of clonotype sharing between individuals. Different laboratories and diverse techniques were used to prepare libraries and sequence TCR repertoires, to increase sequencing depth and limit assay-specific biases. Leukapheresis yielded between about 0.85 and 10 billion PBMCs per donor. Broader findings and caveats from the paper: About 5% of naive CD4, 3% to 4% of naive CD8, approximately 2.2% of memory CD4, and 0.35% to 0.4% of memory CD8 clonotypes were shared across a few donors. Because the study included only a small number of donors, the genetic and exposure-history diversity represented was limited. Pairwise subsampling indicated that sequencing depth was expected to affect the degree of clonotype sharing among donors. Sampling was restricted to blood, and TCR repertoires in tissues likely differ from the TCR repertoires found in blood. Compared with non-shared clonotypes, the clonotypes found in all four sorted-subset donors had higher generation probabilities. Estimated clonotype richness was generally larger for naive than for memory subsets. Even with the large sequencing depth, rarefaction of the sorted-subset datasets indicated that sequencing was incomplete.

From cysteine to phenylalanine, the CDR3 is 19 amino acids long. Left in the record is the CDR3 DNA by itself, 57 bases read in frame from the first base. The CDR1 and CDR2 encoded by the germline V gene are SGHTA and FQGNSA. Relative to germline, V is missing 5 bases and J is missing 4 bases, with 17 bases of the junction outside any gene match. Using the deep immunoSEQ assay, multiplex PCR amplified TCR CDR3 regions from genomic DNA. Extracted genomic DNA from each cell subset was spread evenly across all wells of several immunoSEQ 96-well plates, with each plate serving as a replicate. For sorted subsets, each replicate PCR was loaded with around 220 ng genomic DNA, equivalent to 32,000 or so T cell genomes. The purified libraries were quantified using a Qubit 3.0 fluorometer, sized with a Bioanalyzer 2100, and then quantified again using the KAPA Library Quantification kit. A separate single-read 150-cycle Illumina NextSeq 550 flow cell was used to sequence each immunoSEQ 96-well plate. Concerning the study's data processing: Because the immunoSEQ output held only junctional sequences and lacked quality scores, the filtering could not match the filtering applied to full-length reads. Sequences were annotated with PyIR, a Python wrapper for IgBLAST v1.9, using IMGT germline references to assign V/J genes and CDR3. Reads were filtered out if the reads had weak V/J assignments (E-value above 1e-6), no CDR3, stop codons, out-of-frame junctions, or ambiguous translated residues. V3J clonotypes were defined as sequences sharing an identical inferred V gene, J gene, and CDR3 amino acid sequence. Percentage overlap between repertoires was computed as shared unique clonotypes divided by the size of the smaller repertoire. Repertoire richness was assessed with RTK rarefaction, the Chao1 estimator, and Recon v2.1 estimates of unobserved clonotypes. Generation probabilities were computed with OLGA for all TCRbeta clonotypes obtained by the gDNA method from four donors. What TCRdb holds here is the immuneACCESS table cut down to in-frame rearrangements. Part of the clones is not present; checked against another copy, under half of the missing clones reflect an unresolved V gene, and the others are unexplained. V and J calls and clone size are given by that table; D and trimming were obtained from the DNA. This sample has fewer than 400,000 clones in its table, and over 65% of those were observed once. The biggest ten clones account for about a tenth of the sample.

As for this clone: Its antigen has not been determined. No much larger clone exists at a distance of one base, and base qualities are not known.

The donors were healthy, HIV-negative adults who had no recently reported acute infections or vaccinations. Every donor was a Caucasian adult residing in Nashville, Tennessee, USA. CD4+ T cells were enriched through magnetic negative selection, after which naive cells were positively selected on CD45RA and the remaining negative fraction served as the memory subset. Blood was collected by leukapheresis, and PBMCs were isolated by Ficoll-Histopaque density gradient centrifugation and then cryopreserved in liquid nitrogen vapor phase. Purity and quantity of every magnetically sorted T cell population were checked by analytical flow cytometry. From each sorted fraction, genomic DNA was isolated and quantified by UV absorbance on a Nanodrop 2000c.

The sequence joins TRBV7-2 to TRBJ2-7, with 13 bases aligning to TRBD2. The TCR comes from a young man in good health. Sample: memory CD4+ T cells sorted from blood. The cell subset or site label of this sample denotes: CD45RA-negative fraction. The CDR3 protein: CASSPPGLAGLFPIYEQYF. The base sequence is TGTGCCAGCAGCCCTCCGGGACTAGCGGGACTCTTCCCTATTTACGAGCAGTACTTC.